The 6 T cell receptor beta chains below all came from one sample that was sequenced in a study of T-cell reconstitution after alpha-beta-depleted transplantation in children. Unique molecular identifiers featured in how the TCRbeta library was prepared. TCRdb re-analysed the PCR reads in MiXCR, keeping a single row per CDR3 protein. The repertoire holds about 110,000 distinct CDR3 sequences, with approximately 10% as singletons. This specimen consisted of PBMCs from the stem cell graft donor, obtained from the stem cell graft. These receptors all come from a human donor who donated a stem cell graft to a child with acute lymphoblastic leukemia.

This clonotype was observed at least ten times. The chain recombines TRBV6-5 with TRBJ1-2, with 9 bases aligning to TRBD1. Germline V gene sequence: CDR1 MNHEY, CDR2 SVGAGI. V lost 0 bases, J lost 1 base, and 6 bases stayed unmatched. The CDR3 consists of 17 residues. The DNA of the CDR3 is TGTGCCAGCAGTTACTCGGCAGGGGGACAGGGTAACTATGGCTACACCTTC. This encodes CASSYSAGGQGNYGYTF.

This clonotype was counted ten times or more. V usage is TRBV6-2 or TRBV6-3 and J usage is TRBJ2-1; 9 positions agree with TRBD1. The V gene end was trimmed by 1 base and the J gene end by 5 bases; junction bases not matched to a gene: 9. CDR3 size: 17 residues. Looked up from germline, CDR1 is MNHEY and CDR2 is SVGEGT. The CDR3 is CASSYFPGTGRDNEQFF. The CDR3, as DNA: TGTGCCAGCAGTTACTTTCCCGGGACAGGGAGGGACAATGAGCAGTTCTTC.

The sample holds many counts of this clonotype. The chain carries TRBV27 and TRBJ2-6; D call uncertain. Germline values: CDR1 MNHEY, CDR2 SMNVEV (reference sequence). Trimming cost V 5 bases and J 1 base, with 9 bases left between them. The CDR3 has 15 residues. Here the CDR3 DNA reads TGTGCCAGCAGTCCGCGTAAATCTGGGGCCAACGTCCTGACTTTC. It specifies CASSPRKSGANVLTF.

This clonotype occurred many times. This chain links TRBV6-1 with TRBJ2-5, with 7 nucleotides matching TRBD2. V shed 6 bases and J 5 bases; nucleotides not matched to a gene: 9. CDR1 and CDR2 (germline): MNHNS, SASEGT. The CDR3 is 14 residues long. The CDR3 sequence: CASRGGTAQETQYF. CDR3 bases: TGTGCCAGCAGGGGGGGGACCGCTCAGGAGACCCAGTACTTC.

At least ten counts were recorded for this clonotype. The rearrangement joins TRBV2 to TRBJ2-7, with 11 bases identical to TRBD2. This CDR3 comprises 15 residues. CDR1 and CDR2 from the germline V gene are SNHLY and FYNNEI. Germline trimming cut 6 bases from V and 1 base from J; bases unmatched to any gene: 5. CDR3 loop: CASRFGTSGSYEQYF. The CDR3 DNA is TGTGCCAGCAGATTCGGGACTAGCGGTTCCTACGAGCAGTACTTC.

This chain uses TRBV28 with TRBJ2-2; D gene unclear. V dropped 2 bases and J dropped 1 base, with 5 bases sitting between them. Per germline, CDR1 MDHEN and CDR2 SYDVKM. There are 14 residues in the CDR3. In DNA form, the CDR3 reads TGTGCCAGCAGTTTAAGGGAGAACACCGGGGAGCTGTTTTTT. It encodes CASSLRENTGELFF.